The present entry profiles one T cell receptor (beta chain) with its context. The assay was immunoSEQ multiplex PCR, and TCRdb's table has in-frame clones only and misses some. The sample shows tens of thousands of clones, roughly 80% of them seen only once. The data were obtained in a study of blood T cell repertoires in COVID-19. Study in general: Sample material is recorded as cDNA or gDNA derived from T cells, B-cell-depleted T cells, or PBMCs.

The junction had 4 bases not matched to a gene; V was cut back by 4 bases and J by 4 bases. CDR1 and CDR2 (germline): SNHLY, FYNNEI. The CDR3 consists of 15 residues. The sequenced sample was peripheral blood. The rearrangement links TRBV2 to TRBJ2-3, with TRBD2 matching 11 bases. This clonotype originated in a woman in her sixties or seventies with acute or convalescent COVID-19. The CDR3 DNA reads TGTGCCAGCAGTGGGACTAGCGGGCGACCAGATACGCAGTATTTT. It translates to CASSGTSGRPDTQYF. The full variable domain, its missing parts supplied by reference TRBV2 and TRBJ2-3, is EPEVTQTPSHQVTQMGQEVILRCVPISNHLYFYWYRQILGQKVEFLVSFYNNEISEKSEIFDDQFSVERPDGSNFTLKIRSTKLEDSAMYFCASSGTSGRPDTQYFGPGTRLTVL.